Below are 2 T cell receptor beta chains sequenced from a single sample in a study of T cell repertoires in cytomegalovirus infection. Each CDR3 protein gets one entry after TCRdb re-called the reads with MiXCR. The table lists under 300,000 distinct CDR3 sequences, over 15% of them singletons, with about 45% in the top ten. The sample taken for sequencing was CD8+ T cells from PBMCs. The receptor source for this set is a human donor in good health (CMV status not recorded). Some clones in this sample may be carry-over from other donors' samples.

The chain uses TRBV10-3 and TRBJ2-3, with TRBD1 matching 7 bases. Germline CDR1 is ENHRY and CDR2 is SYGVKD. V was clipped by 5 bases and J by 5 bases; unmatched bases: 10. The CDR3 length is 15 residues. The CDR3 loop is CAISSTGDVGDTQYF. CDR3 DNA: TGTGCCATCAGTTCTACAGGGGATGTTGGAGATACGCAGTATTTT.

This clonotype was recorded at least ten times. CDR3 protein: CASSSNSGTGYQETQYF. CDR3 coding DNA: TGTGCCAGCAGCTCGAATAGCGGGACAGGGTACCAAGAGACCCAGTACTTC. This chain links TRBV7-2 with TRBJ2-5, with D perhaps TRBD1 (9 bases). The CDR3 is 17 amino acids. The germline V gene has CDR1 SGHTA and CDR2 FQGNSA. V was cut by 4 bases and J by 0 bases, with 18 bases left in between.